A selection of T cell receptor beta chains follows, all from one sample in a study of blood T cell repertoires in COVID-19. Some clones are missing from TCRdb's copy, which holds only in-frame ones; the method was immunoSEQ multiplex PCR. The sample holds almost 55,000 clones, over 75% seen once. The sample taken for sequencing was peripheral blood. The source is a human donor in a cohort sampled during active COVID-19. CDR3s include the opening cysteine and the closing phenylalanine or tryptophan. The order of the fields is clone size, V gene, D gene, J gene, CDR3 DNA, CDR3 protein. A D gene is named only where the DNA matches it firmly. Clone size is stated in some rows and not others, as once, few, many or a class when expanded.

-	TRBV29-1	TRBD2	TRBJ2-1	TGCAGCGTTCCCCGGTCGAGGGTGGTGGGTGCTAGCGGGGACAATGAGCAGTTCTTC	CSVPRSRVVGASGDNEQFF
-	TRBV11-3	TRBD1	TRBJ2-1	TGTGCCAGCAGCTTAGATTGGGACAGCGCGAATGAGCAGTTCTTC	CASSLDWDSANEQFF
-	TRBV4-2	-	TRBJ2-5	TGTGCCAGCAGCCAAGATGAATCGGCGGGGGAGACCCAGTACTTC	CASSQDESAGETQYF
-	TRBV18	-	TRBJ2-3	TGTGCCAGCTCACCAGGGGCGTACACAGATACGCAGTATTTT	CASSPGAYTDTQYF
many	TRBV3-1/TRBV3-2	TRBD2	TRBJ2-2	TGTGCCAGCAGCCAAGAATGGGCGGGAGGGCCAAACACCGGGGAGCTGTTTTTT	CASSQEWAGGPNTGELFF
few	TRBV18	TRBD1	TRBJ1-2	TGTGCCAGCTCACCCGACAGGGACTATGGCTACACCTTC	CASSPDRDYGYTF
-	TRBV19	-	TRBJ1-6	TGTGCCAGTAGTCGCAGGGGAGACTCACCCCTCCACTTT	CASSRRGDSPLHF
-	TRBV9	TRBD1	TRBJ2-2	TGTGCCAGCAGCGTAGTCCCCAACCCAGACAGGGGGCGCGGCGGGGAGCTGTTTTTT	CASSVVPNPDRGRGGELFF
-	TRBV12-5	-	TRBJ2-5	TGTGCTAGTGCGATAGGGAGGGGGGCTATCCAGGAGACCCAGTACTTC	CASAIGRGAIQETQYF
-	TRBV7-2	TRBD2	TRBJ2-3	TGTGCCAGCAGCTTGGGACTAGCGGGGCCCAGCACAGATACGCAGTATTTT	CASSLGLAGPSTDTQYF
-	TRBV19	-	TRBJ2-7	TGTGCCAGTAGTATTCGCAGGGGTTCCTACGAGCAGTACTTC	CASSIRRGSYEQYF
-	TRBV2	TRBD2	TRBJ2-1	TGTGCCAGCAGTGAGGGACTAGCGGGAGGGAATGAGCAGTTCTTC	CASSEGLAGGNEQFF
-	TRBV2	-	TRBJ1-1	TGTGCCAGCACCCGGGATTTCGATATGAACACTGAAGCTTTCTTT	CASTRDFDMNTEAFF
-	TRBV6-5	-	TRBJ2-4	TGTGCCAGCAGGGGACATTTAGCCAAAAACATTCAGTACTTC	CASRGHLAKNIQYF
-	TRBV9	-	TRBJ1-6	TGTGCCAGCAGGACGGACAATAATTCACCCCTCCACTTT	CASRTDNNSPLHF
-	TRBV9	TRBD1	TRBJ2-5	TGTGCCAGCAGCGCCCCTGGGGGACAGGGTACCGAGACCCAGTACTTC	CASSAPGGQGTETQYF
-	TRBV6-5	TRBD1	TRBJ1-2	TGTGCCAGCAGGAACCGGGACAGGGTTAACTATGGCTACACCTTC	CASRNRDRVNYGYTF
-	TRBV11-2	-	TRBJ1-1	TGTGCCAGCAGCTCTTCAGGGGTCGAAGCTTTCTTT	CASSSSGVEAFF
few	TRBV4-3	-	TRBJ2-7	TGCGCCAGCAGCCAAGATTCAGGGACTGCAACCTACGAGCAGTACTTC	CASSQDSGTATYEQYF
-	TRBV27	TRBD1	TRBJ1-2	TGTGCCAGCAGCAAAGGGACAGAAATTAACTATGGCTACACCTTC	CASSKGTEINYGYTF
-	TRBV6-5	TRBD1	TRBJ1-1	TGTGCCAGCAGCCCGACGAGGGGGCCCACTGAAGCTTTCTTT	CASSPTRGPTEAFF